Following are 3 T cell receptor delta chains from one sample sequenced in a study of gamma-delta chains in newborns, infants, children. TCRdb called clones from the reads again using CATT. This table holds 950 to 1,500 delta-chain clones, roughly 3.6% found once. Sequencing was performed on blood. The receptor source for this set is a child who was a newborn, infant or young child, either healthy, febrile or measles-vaccinated (not recorded which).

As for this clone: This likely came from a read error, as a far larger clone is one base away. The chain employs TRDV2 and TRDJ3; TRDD3 aligns across 13 bases. V was clipped by 2 bases and J by 5 bases; unmatched bases: 8. The CDR3 extends over 19 amino acids. Germline V gene lookup returns CDR1 GEAIGNYY and CDR2 EKD. CDR3 nucleotide sequence: TGTGCCTGTGACAGACTGGGGGATACGTTTGCCCGGGACACCCGACAGATGTTTTTC. Its protein is CACDRLGDTFARDTRQMFF.

Of note for this clone: Only one base separates this from a far larger clonotype, so it likely reflects a read error. This CDR3 is also generated by other DNA sequences in the sample. This sequence joins TRDV2 and TRDJ1; 7 bases are shared with TRDD3. The CDR3 totals 12 residues. The V and J ends lost 3 bases and 10 bases, in that order; junction bases with no gene match: 7. Germline assignment: CDR1 GEAIGNYY and CDR2 EKD. The CDR3 sequence: CACDPGGSRLIF. In DNA form, the CDR3 reads TGTGCCTGTGACCCTGGGGGGTCCAGACTCATCTTT.

This clone turned up a few times. A far larger clone is off by one base, so a read error is likely. The chain uses TRDV2 and TRDJ3, with D possibly TRDD3 on 5 matching bases. The CDR3 spans 18 residues. V lost 5 bases and J 0 bases, leaving 16 bases between the germline ends. Per the germline V gene, CDR1 is GEAIGNYY and CDR2 is EKD. The CDR3, as DNA: TGTGCCTGTGGCTCGTGTACTGGAAGCTCCTGGGACACCCGACAGATGTTTTTC. Its translation: CACGSCTGSSWDTRQMFF.